This T cell receptor beta chain is drawn from a study of breast tumors, draining lymph nodes, adjacent tissues. Study-wide findings and caveats: The data were judged consistent with most tumor T cells coming from lymph node and expanding in tumor. Tumors had less TCR diversity than lymph nodes, more than nontumor tissue.

One entry per CDR3 protein, called by TCRdb with MiXCR from the multiplex PCR reads. The sample carries 200,000 or so distinct CDR3 sequences, approximately 31% recorded once. Per the germline V gene, CDR1 is SGHTA and CDR2 is FQGNSA. Trimming cost V 5 bases and J 5 bases, with 13 bases left between them. There are 15 residues in the CDR3. The lymph nodes were axillary draining lymph nodes from breast cancer patients. This clonotype occurred many times. Its target is unknown. The receptor was isolated from a female donor with breast cancer. Some clones in this sample may be carry-over from other donors' samples. Source material: axillary lymph node tissue. The chain uses TRBV7-2 and TRBJ1-6, with D tentatively TRBD1 (6 bases). The CDR3 DNA sequence: TGTGCCAGCAGCCCTCAGAGGGGGGATAATTCACCCCTCCACTTT. Protein product: CASSPQRGDNSPLHF.